This entry concerns a single T cell receptor beta chain. This clone was found a few times. Its recognized antigen is unknown. Base qualities are missing; no much larger clone stands one base away. The data are from a study of control samples from healthy donors and cancer patients (TCRdb year 2020). The library was generated by the immunoSEQ multiplex PCR assay. TCRdb stores this immuneACCESS table with in-frame sequences only. Part of the clones is absent; in the studies checked, under half of the shortfall reflects unresolved V genes, and no reason is known for the rest. Here the sample has more than 25,000 clones; about 85% occur a single time. The ten largest clones capture about 3.7% of the sample. The CDR3 contains 14 residues, cysteine and phenylalanine counted. The kept DNA is CDR3 alone, 42 bases in frame from the first base. From the germline V gene, CDR1 is KGHDR and CDR2 is SFDVKD. V and J lose 4 bases and 5 bases, and a span of 12 bases separates them.

The source of this sequence is a female donor with melanoma. The rearranged chain carries TRBV24-1 and TRBJ2-3, with the D segment identity uncertain. The sequenced sample consisted of formalin-fixed, paraffin-embedded tissue. The DNA sequence is given as TGTGCCACCAGTGACGCCATCTCCGTAGATACGCAGTATTTT. Translated, it reads CATSDAISVDTQYF.